In this sample, the clone carrying this T cell receptor (beta chain) turned up a few times. The antigen remains unidentified. The CDR3 is 12 residues long. Trimming removed 6 bases from V and 9 bases from J, with 13 bases in between. Per the germline V gene, CDR1 is MNHEY and CDR2 is SMNVEV (reference sequence). Researchers amplified the TCR beta CDR3 regions from RNA transcripts. TCR CDR3 underwent first-round RT-PCR with the HTBI primer set. Each CDR3 protein is one row after TCRdb ran MiXCR on the multiplex PCR reads. Of roughly 740,000 distinct CDR3 sequences listed, around 17% are singletons. The sample comes from a study of T cells in Graves' hyperthyroidism and ophthalmopathy. Stability of Graves' hyperthyroidism was defined as absent ophthalmopathy progression within 18 months. Exclusion of a patient resulted from uncontrolled infection, other autoimmune disease, pregnancy or lactation. Used for diagnoses were clinical symptoms, serum thyroxine and TRAb, thyroid ultrasound and orbital computed tomography.

Whole-study results and caveats: Model-based prediction identified ophthalmopathy a median 6.5 months prior to its onset.

Sequencing input: blood. The V call is TRBV27, the J call TRBJ2-3; D gene uncertain. This receptor was taken from a man aged 18 to 29 with Graves' hyperthyroidism. The CDR3 loop reads CASSHGRNTQYF. The DNA for the CDR3 is TGTGCCAGCAGCCATGGACGAAACACGCAGTATTTT.